This T cell receptor beta chain derives from a study of T cells in Graves' hyperthyroidism and ophthalmopathy. Study-wide results and limits: Ophthalmopathy could be told apart from stable hyperthyroidism with a 13 V-J model.

A word on this clonotype: Its specificity is unknown.

The germline gives CDR1 SGHTA, CDR2 FQGTGA. Trimming at V came to 6 bases and at J to 4 bases, leaving 5 bases not matched to a gene. The CDR3 contains 13 residues. Participants, patients aged 18 to 65, had newly diagnosed hyperthyroidism with a duration under 2 months. There were TCR beta CDR3 regions amplified from RNA transcripts. An initial round of RT-PCR targeting the TCR CDR3 relied on the HTBI primer set. TCRdb used MiXCR to reprocess the multiplex PCR reads, holding one entry per CDR3 protein. This sample carries approximately 360,000 distinct CDR3 sequences, more than 20% of them seen once, and the ten largest clones take roughly 70%.

What was sequenced was blood. This receptor was identified in a man in his fifties with Graves' hyperthyroidism. V and J are TRBV7-3 and TRBJ2-5; TRBD2 agrees at 7 bases. For the CDR3, the DNA is TGTGCCAGCAGGTCCGGGGGGAGAGAGACCCAGTACTTC. Its protein product is CASRSGGRETQYF.